Sequencing of this T cell receptor beta chain was carried out in a study of cytomegalovirus exposure and HLA in healthy donors. The PCR was carried out with 60 Vbeta primers and 13 Jbeta primers. Assay: immunoSEQ multiplex PCR; the TCRdb copy retains only in-frame clones and omits some. The sample yields approximately 140,000 clones, around 67% seen once. Germline loops: CDR1 SGHNT, CDR2 YYREEE (reference sequence). The CDR3 runs 12 residues. V was shortened by 2 bases and J by 6 bases, with 6 bases between the two germline ends. This clone was seen only once. This TCR was sampled from a woman aged 18-30 years in good health and CMV-seronegative. V gene TRBV5-4 combines with J gene TRBJ2-1; a weak D match, TRBD1 (5 bases). The specimen sequenced was PBMCs. The CDR3 DNA reads as TGTGCCAGCAGCTTTCAGGGCAATGAGCAGTTCTTC. Amino acid sequence: CASSFQGNEQFF.